Following are 16 T cell receptor beta chains from one sample sequenced in a study of blood T cell repertoires in COVID-19. This table comes from immunoSEQ multiplex PCR, and its TCRdb copy is limited to in-frame clones, with some not included. The data contain about 200,000 clones, 85% to 90% of them seen just once; the ten biggest clones take up 3.5% to 4%. Specimen: PBMCs or T cells enriched from blood (not recorded which). These receptors were obtained from a woman in her 30s with acute COVID-19.

The chain carries TRBV9 and TRBJ2-1, with 7 bases that match TRBD1. Germline V CDR1 and CDR2: SGDLS, YYNGEE. The CDR3 runs 20 residues. J lost 2 bases, V lost 0 bases, and 17 bases had no gene match. The CDR3 protein is CASSVGALRRTGSTYNEQFF. The CDR3 DNA reads as TGTGCCAGCAGCGTAGGTGCCCTTAGGAGGACAGGCAGTACCTACAATGAGCAGTTCTTC.

The chain recombines TRBV9 with TRBJ2-7; the D gene is possibly TRBD2 (6 bases). The length of the CDR3 is 12 residues. V was clipped by 0 bases and J by 7 bases, with 8 bases between them. Germline V gives CDR1 SGDLS, CDR2 YYNGEE. This chain's CDR3 is CASSVDAGEQYF. CDR3 nucleotide sequence: TGTGCCAGCAGCGTAGATGCGGGAGAGCAGTACTTC.

The gene calls are TRBV7-7 and TRBJ2-7, with D possibly matching TRBD2 (6 bases). The germline gives CDR1 SSHAT, CDR2 FNYEAQ (reference sequence). The CDR3 has 16 amino acids. Trimming stripped 5 bases from V and 0 bases from J, with 17 bases between. Here the CDR3 DNA reads TGTGCCAGCAGCCCCAAAGGAGGGGCGAGCTCCTACGAGCAGTACTTC. It specifies CASSPKGGASSYEQYF.

This rearrangement joins TRBV20-1 to TRBJ2-1, with a weak D call TRBD1 (5 bases). CDR3 length: 16 residues. The germline V and J ends were trimmed by 3 bases and 2 bases, with 17 bases remaining between them. In germline, CDR1 is DFQATT, CDR2 SNEGSKA (reference sequence). The CDR3, as DNA: TGCAGTGCTAGTCTAGAAACCTGGGGCCCCTACAATGAGCAGTTCTTC. Encoded protein: CSASLETWGPYNEQFF.

The V and J genes are TRBV7-9 and TRBJ1-1; no firm D call. Germline V CDR1 and CDR2: SEHNR, FQNEAQ (reference sequence). CDR3 length: 13 residues. V dropped 3 bases and J dropped 1 base, with 6 bases sitting between them. The CDR3 DNA follows: TGTGCCAGCAGCTTGGAGGGGAACACTGAAGCTTTCTTT. Translating it yields CASSLEGNTEAFF. Supplemented by reference TRBV7-9 and TRBJ1-1, the full variable domain reads DTGVSQNPRHKITKRGQNVTFRCDPISEHNRLYWYRQTLGQGPEFLTYFQNEAQLEKSRLLSDRFSAERPKGSFSTLEIQRTEQGDSAMYLCASSLEGNTEAFFGQGTRLTVV.

The chain employs TRBV5-1 and TRBJ1-4; perhaps TRBD1 as D (6 bases). V was shortened by 4 bases and J by 2 bases, with 12 bases between the two germline ends. Germline V CDR1 and CDR2: SGHRS, YFSETQ. The CDR3 spans 15 residues. The CDR3 spells CASSPSRGTNEKLFF. The CDR3 DNA reads as TGCGCCAGCAGCCCCAGCAGGGGCACTAATGAAAAACTGTTTTTT.

The rearrangement links TRBV6-5 to TRBJ1-5; no clear D gene. This CDR3 contains 14 residues. CDR1 is MNHEY, CDR2 SVGAGI, per germline. V was cut by 9 bases and J by 6 bases, with 18 bases left in between. The chain's CDR3 is CASCLPPAGQPQHF. The CDR3 nucleotides are TGTGCCAGTTGTCTACCACCCGCGGGTCAGCCCCAGCATTTT.

The V gene is TRBV2, the J gene TRBJ1-1; 9 bases align to TRBD1. The CDR3 runs to 15 residues. Trimming at V came to 4 bases and at J to 0 bases, leaving 3 bases not matched to a gene. From germline, CDR1 is SNHLY and CDR2 FYNNEI. For the CDR3, the DNA is TGTGCCAGCAGTGGGGACAGGGATATGAACACTGAAGCTTTCTTT. Protein sequence: CASSGDRDMNTEAFF.

The chain combines TRBV6-2 or TRBV6-3 with TRBJ2-7; no firm D call. The CDR3 is made up of 12 amino acids. Trimming cost V 2 bases and J 4 bases, with 6 bases left between them. Germline V gives CDR1 MNHEY, CDR2 SVGEGT. In DNA form, the CDR3 reads TGTGCCAGCAGTTACAGCGCGTACGAGCAGTACTTC. Amino acid sequence: CASSYSAYEQYF.

This clone occurred a few times. This sequence joins TRBV24-1 and TRBJ1-2; a possible D gene is TRBD1 (5 bases). This CDR3 contains 13 residues. V gave up 1 base and J gave up 8 bases, with 10 bases separating them. The germline V gene encodes CDR1 KGHDR and CDR2 SFDVKD. The CDR3 sequence: CATSDFQGNGYTF. The CDR3 DNA sequence: TGTGCCACCAGTGATTTCCAGGGTAACGGCTACACCTTC.

The chain couples TRBV5-4 to TRBJ2-3; 10 bases agree with TRBD1. The CDR3 has 16 amino acids. CDR1 is SGHNT, CDR2 YYREEE, per germline (reference sequence). The trim removed 2 bases at V and 3 bases at J, leaving 6 bases unmatched. The CDR3 nucleotides are TGTGCCAGCAGCTTAGACAGGGGGCGCAGGACAGATACGCAGTATTTT. Translation: CASSLDRGRRTDTQYF.

The genes are TRBV14 and TRBJ1-2; maybe TRBD1 (5 bases). Per the germline V gene, CDR1 is SGHDN and CDR2 is FVKESK. V lost 4 bases and J lost 12, with 15 bases in between. The CDR3 is 12 residues long. Here the CDR3 DNA reads TGTGCCAGCAGCCCATTGACAGAGCCGCACACCTTC. Its protein product is CASSPLTEPHTF.

This sequence joins TRBV3-1 (or the pseudogene TRBV3-2) and TRBJ1-5; D not resolved. The germline V gene encodes CDR1 LGHDT and CDR2 YNNKEL (reference sequence). The CDR3 has 13 residues. V lost 4 bases, J lost 7 bases, and 11 bases lay in between. As DNA, the CDR3 is TGTGCCAGCAGCCCCTACAGTGCCCAGCCCCAGCATTTT. Translated, it gives CASSPYSAQPQHF.

The chain uses TRBV7-9 and TRBJ1-4; the D gene is possibly TRBD1 (5 bases). Germline CDR1 and CDR2: SEHNR and FQNEAQ (reference sequence). This CDR3 spans 16 amino acids. With 5 bases removed from V and 2 bases from J, the gap between germline ends came to 15 bases. The CDR3 spells CASSIRDRMTNEKLFF. CDR3 in DNA: TGTGCCAGCAGCATCCGAGACAGAATGACTAATGAAAAACTGTTTTTT. The full variable domain, its missing parts supplied by reference TRBV7-9 and TRBJ1-4, is DTGVSQNPRHKITKRGQNVTFRCDPISEHNRLYWYRQTLGQGPEFLTYFQNEAQLEKSRLLSDRFSAERPKGSFSTLEIQRTEQGDSAMYLCASSIRDRMTNEKLFFGSGTQLSVL.

V is TRBV7-6 and J is TRBJ1-1; 7 nucleotides agree with TRBD1. Germline V gene sequence: CDR1 SGHVS, CDR2 FNYEAQ. The CDR3 loop spans 15 amino acids. J was trimmed by 10 bases and V by 5 bases; bases with no gene match: 16. CDR3 DNA sequence: TGTGCCAGCAGCCCTCCGACAGGGCGTTTCGACGGAGCTTTCTTT. Translated, it gives CASSPPTGRFDGAFF.

V and J are TRBV30 and TRBJ2-1; D not resolved. The CDR3 runs 14 residues. Germline V gene sequence: CDR1 GTSNPN, CDR2 SVGIG (reference sequence). V dropped 2 bases and J dropped 1 base, with 9 bases sitting between them. CDR3 bases: TGTGCCTGGAGTCCCGGGTTTTCCTACAATGAGCAGTTCTTC. It encodes CAWSPGFSYNEQFF.